Listed below are T cell receptor beta chains from one sample, sequenced in a study of T cell clones after liver transplantation. Assay: immunoSEQ multiplex PCR; the TCRdb copy retains only in-frame clones and omits some. The top ten hold approximately 2.6% of the sample, which has over 55,000 clones, around two thirds seen once. Sequencing used CD4+ T cells from blood, obtained at the approximately 15-month timepoint. These receptors were obtained from a human patient who received a liver transplant. Some T cells may be supplied by the graft donor. The CDR3 runs from the conserved cysteine through the conserved F or W. D genes are given only for firm matches. The size of a clone is reported for some rows only, either as once, few or many, or as a class for expanded clones.

abundance	d_gene	v_gene	j_gene	len	CDR3nt	CDR3aa
-	TRBD1	TRBV5-6	TRBJ2-4	14	TGTGCCAGCTGCCGCGGGACAGGGGGATCCATTCAGTACTTC	CASCRGTGGSIQYF
once	TRBD1	TRBV27	TRBJ1-5	15	TGTGCCAGCAGTTCGGGACAGGGAGGTGGCCAGCCCCAGCATTTT	CASSSGQGGGQPQHF
-	-	TRBV30	TRBJ1-3	15	TGTGCCTGGAGTCCCCTGTCCCGCTCTGGAAACACCATATATTTT	CAWSPLSRSGNTIYF
-	TRBD2	TRBV5-4	TRBJ2-1	16	TGTGCCAGCAGCTCTGCGGGAGGGGACTCCTACAATGAGCAGTTCTTC	CASSSAGGDSYNEQFF
few	TRBD1	TRBV6-1	TRBJ2-7	14	TGTGCCAGCACCTTACAGGGGAAAAACTACGAGCAGTACTTC	CASTLQGKNYEQYF
few	TRBD2	TRBV2	TRBJ2-5	14	TGTGCCAGCAGTGTAGCGGGGGGCATCGAGACCCAGTACTTC	CASSVAGGIETQYF
-	TRBD1	TRBV28	TRBJ1-6	14	TGTGCCAGCAGTTTATCAGGGGGTCAGAGACCCCTCCACTTT	CASSLSGGQRPLHF
-	-	TRBV5-1	TRBJ2-1	16	TGCGCCAGCAGCCCCGTAGGGATCGGACTGATAAATGAGCAGTTCTTC	CASSPVGIGLINEQFF
few	TRBD2	TRBV19	TRBJ2-5	13	TGTGCCAGTAGTTTCGGACTAGCGGAGACCCAGTACTTC	CASSFGLAETQYF
-	-	TRBV28	TRBJ1-3	15	TGTGCCAGCAGTTCGATAGGGTTTTCTGGAAACACCATATATTTT	CASSSIGFSGNTIYF
few	-	TRBV6-5	TRBJ1-2	14	TGTGCCAGCAGTTACAGGCGGTCGGGCTATGGCTACACCTTC	CASSYRRSGYGYTF
few	-	TRBV7-8	TRBJ2-5	15	TGTGCCAGCAGCTTAATGCCGCAGATCCAAGAGACCCAGTACTTC	CASSLMPQIQETQYF
-	TRBD1	TRBV11-3	TRBJ1-2	18	TGTGCCAGCAGCCGGACTACGGACAGGGGGCGCGGGAACTATGGCTACACCTTC	CASSRTTDRGRGNYGYTF
-	-	TRBV5-1	TRBJ1-4	14	TGCGCCAGCAGCTTGGCCCAGGGTAATGAAAAACTGTTTTTT	CASSLAQGNEKLFF
-	TRBD1	TRBV6-6	TRBJ1-1	14	TGTGCCAGCAGTTACGCGAGACAGGGCACTGAAGCTTTCTTT	CASSYARQGTEAFF
-	-	TRBV19	TRBJ1-5	16	TGTGCCAGTAGTATAGATCGGGCAGGGAACAATCAGCCCCAGCATTTT	CASSIDRAGNNQPQHF
-	-	TRBV5-1	TRBJ2-1	13	TGCGCCAGCAGCTTGGATTTCGCGGGGGAGCAGTTCTTC	CASSLDFAGEQFF